Given below is one TCR beta chain in context. The antigen is not known. The data were obtained in a study of identical twins. General observations from the study: The models systematically underestimated how much out-of-frame TCR alpha was shared in monozygotic twins.

The CDR3 contains 16 residues. Germline lookup yields CDR1 SQVTM and CDR2 ANQGSEA. The V and J ends lost 4 bases and 3 bases respectively, with 20 bases between them. TCRdb analysed the 5' RACE reads with MiXCR anew, one entry per CDR3 protein. The sample shows about 520,000 distinct CDR3 sequences, roughly a fifth of them seen only once. This same sample was also taken into another study, of T cells expressing NK-cell markers. This second study notes: Top CD8+ clonotypes included the dominant CD3+CD56+NKG2C+ clonotypes in roughly 6 donors.

This clonotype originated in a woman aged 18-29 years in good health. The genes are TRBV29-1 and TRBJ2-3; tentatively, D is TRBD1 or TRBD2 (5 bases each). Sequences were obtained from CD4+ T cells sorted from blood. This chain's CDR3 is CSVVGSPFEGTDTQYF. The CDR3, as DNA: TGCAGCGTTGTAGGCAGCCCCTTCGAGGGGACAGATACGCAGTATTTT.